This T cell receptor beta chain stems from a study of blood T cell repertoires in COVID-19 (dated by TCRdb to 2020 to 2022). A note on the overall study: Samples from collaborators originated in the United States, Italy and Spain and spanned both the acute and convalescent phases of COVID-19. The material from the prospective study consisted of cDNA or gDNA derived from T cells, B-cell-depleted T cells, or PBMCs. Deeply sampled blood TCRbeta repertoires from subjects exposed to, actively infected with, or recovered from COVID-19 were included in the dataset. The repertoires were released in a freely available public database intended as a resource for research on the immune response to SARS-CoV-2. Samples were obtained from the ongoing ImmuneRACE study (first 160 participants) and from some 1,200 subjects provided by 6 global collaborators. A de-identified subject ID, COVID-19 status, age in years and sex were almost always included in the sample metadata. Where available, HLA class I and class II types were taken from metadata supplied by the sample provider and were not determined by assay-based typing.

Taken from the germline V gene (reference sequence), the CDR1 and CDR2 loops are LNHDA and SQIVND. V is trimmed back by 4 bases and J by 4 bases, and the junction contains 7 bases that no gene match accounts for. From the cysteine up to the phenylalanine, the CDR3 has a length of 15 residues. Only the CDR3 part of the read is kept: 45 bases, read in frame from the first base. This clone occurred a few times. Its antigen specificity is not known. Base quality data are lacking; no much larger clone is found one base away. Results and caveats for the whole study, not just this receptor: How much clinical and demographic metadata was included differed by source and by participant, and the metadata was provided uncurated.

Enrolling through a virtual design, the prospective study's participants ranged in age from roughly 18 to 100 years and lived across roughly 23 United States geographic areas. To assign participants to cohorts, the prospective study relied on clinical history that participants themselves reported in a screening survey and a study questionnaire. ImmuneRACE Cohort 3 recovered participants were defined by two consecutive negative NP/OP PCR tests, healthcare professional clearance, or symptom resolution. Mobile phlebotomists in the prospective study collected whole blood, serum and a nasopharyngeal or oropharyngeal swab from every participant. Prospective study participants could optionally give additional blood draws and questionnaires over an approximately two-month period. Before DNA extraction, blood samples from the prospective study were shipped at room temperature or frozen. TCRbeta CDR3 regions were amplified from genomic DNA by means of the immunoSEQ Assay, a bias-controlled multiplex PCR. In the paper's pipeline: Nucleated cell counts per sample were estimated from amplification of reference gene primers within the assay. Sequence reads were collapsed and filtered to measure the absolute abundance of every unique TCRbeta CDR3 rearrangement. For each sample, productive Simpson clonality was calculated as the square root of Simpson's diversity index over productive rearrangements. In its TCRdb copy, this immuneACCESS table keeps in-frame sequences only and misses some clones. Where compared with another copy, unresolved V genes explain less than half of these, and the others have no known cause. Clone size and the V and J calls come from that table; the DNA yielded D and trimming. Present in this sample are some 160,000 clones, roughly 80% of which were seen just once. The ten most abundant clones make up nearly 8% of the sample.

The sequence was collected from a woman in her fifties or sixties who had recovered from COVID-19. This sequence uses TRBV19 and TRBJ1-2, with TRBD1 matching 9 junction bases. Material: PBMCs or T cells enriched from blood (not recorded which). The DNA reads TGTGCCAGTAGTACCAGGACAGGGGAAAGCTATGGCTACACCTTC. This is translated as CASSTRTGESYGYTF.